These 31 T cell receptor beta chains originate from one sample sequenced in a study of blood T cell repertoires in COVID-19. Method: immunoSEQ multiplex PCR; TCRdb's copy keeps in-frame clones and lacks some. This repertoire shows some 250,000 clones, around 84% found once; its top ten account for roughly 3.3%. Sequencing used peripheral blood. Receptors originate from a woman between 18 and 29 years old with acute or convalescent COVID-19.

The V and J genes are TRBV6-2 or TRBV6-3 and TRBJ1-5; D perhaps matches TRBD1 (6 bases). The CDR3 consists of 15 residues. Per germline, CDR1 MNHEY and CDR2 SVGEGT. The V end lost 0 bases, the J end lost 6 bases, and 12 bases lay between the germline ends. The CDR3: CASSYSGQQGQPQHF. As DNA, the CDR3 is TGTGCCAGCAGTTACTCCGGACAGCAGGGTCAGCCCCAGCATTTT.

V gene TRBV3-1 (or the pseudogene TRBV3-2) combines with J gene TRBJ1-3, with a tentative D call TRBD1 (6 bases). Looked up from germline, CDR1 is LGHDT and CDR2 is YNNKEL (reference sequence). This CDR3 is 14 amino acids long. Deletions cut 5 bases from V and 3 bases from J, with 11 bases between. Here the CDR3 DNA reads TGTGCCAGCAGCTACACAGGGTTTGGAAACACCATATATTTT. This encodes CASSYTGFGNTIYF.

The CDR3 nucleotides are TGTGCCAGCAGCCAGGAGACTAGCGGCTCCTACAATGAGCAGTTCTTC. Encoded protein: CASSQETSGSYNEQFF. This chain links TRBV4-2 with TRBJ2-1, with TRBD2 matching over 9 bases. The CDR3 totals 16 residues. The V segment lost 3 bases and the J segment 0 bases; nucleotides outside the gene matches: 3. The germline V gene has CDR1 LGHNA and CDR2 YNFKEQ.

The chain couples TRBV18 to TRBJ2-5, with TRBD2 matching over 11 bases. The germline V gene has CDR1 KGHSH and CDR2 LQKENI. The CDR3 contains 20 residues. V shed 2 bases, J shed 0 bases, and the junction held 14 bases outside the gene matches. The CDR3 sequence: CASSPTAGLAGVRYQETQYF. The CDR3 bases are TGTGCCAGCTCACCAACCGCCGGACTAGCGGGCGTGCGGTACCAAGAGACCCAGTACTTC.

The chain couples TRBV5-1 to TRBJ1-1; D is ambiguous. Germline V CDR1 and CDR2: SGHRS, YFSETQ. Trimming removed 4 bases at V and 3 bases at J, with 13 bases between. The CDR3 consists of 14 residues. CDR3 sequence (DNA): TGCGCCAGCAGCCCACAATCGGAGGACACTGAAGCTTTCTTT. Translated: CASSPQSEDTEAFF.

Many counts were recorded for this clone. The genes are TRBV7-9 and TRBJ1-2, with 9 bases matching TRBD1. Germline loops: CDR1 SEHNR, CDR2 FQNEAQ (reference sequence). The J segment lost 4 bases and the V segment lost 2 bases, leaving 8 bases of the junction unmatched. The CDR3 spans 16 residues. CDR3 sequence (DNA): TGTGCCAGCAGCTTAACCGGGACAGGGTCAGCCTATGGCTACACCTTC. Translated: CASSLTGTGSAYGYTF.

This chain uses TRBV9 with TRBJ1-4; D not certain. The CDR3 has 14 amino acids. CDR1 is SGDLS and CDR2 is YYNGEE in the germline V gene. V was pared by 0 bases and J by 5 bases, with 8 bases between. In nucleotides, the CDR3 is TGTGCCAGCAGCGTAGGGAACGGGAATGAAAAACTGTTTTTT. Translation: CASSVGNGNEKLFF.

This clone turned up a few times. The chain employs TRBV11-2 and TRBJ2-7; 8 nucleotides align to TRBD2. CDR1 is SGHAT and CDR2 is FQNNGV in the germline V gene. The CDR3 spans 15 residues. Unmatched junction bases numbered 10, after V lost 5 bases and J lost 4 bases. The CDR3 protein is CASSLWASGFYEQYF. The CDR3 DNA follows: TGTGCCAGCAGCCTCTGGGCTAGCGGGTTTTACGAGCAGTACTTC.

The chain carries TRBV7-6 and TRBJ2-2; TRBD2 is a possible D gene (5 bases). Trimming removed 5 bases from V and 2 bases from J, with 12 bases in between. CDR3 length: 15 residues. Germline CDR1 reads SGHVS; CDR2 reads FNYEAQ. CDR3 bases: TGTGCCAGCAGCCCTAGCCCCCTAAACACCGGGGAGCTGTTTTTT. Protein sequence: CASSPSPLNTGELFF.

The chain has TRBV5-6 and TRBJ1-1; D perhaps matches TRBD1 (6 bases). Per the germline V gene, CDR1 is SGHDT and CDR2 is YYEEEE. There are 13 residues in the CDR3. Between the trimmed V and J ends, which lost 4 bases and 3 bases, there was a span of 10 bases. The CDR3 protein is CASSNTGYTEAFF. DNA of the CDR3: TGTGCCAGCAGCAATACAGGGTACACTGAAGCTTTCTTT. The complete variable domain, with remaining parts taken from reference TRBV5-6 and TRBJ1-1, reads DAGVTQSPTHLIKTRGQQVTLRCSPKSGHDTVSWYQQALGQGPQFIFQYYEEEERQRGNFPDRFSGHQFPNYSSELNVNALLLGDSALYLCASSNTGYTEAFFGQGTRLTVV.

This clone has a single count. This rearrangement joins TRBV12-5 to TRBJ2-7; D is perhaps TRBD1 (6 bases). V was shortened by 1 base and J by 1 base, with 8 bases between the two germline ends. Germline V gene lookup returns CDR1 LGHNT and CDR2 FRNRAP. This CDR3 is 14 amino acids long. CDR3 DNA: TGTGCTAGTGGTTTGGGAGGGGGATCCTACGAGCAGTACTTC. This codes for CASGLGGGSYEQYF.

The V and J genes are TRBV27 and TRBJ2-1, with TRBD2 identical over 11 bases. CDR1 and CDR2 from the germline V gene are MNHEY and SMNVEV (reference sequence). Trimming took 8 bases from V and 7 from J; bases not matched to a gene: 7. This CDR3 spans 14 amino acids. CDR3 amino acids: CASQATSGTNEQFF. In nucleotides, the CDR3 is TGTGCCAGCCAGGCGACTAGCGGGACTAATGAGCAGTTCTTC.

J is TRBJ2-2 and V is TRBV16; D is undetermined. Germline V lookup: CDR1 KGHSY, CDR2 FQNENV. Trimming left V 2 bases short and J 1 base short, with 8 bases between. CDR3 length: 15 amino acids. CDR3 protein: CASSQLTLNTGELFF. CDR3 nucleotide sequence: TGTGCCAGCAGCCAACTAACTTTGAACACCGGGGAGCTGTTTTTT.

The DNA of the CDR3 is TGCGCCAGCAGCAAGACCGGGAACAATGAGCAGTTCTTC. Protein: CASSKTGNNEQFF. This rearrangement joins TRBV5-1 to TRBJ2-1, with D possibly TRBD2 on 5 matching bases. CDR3 length: 13 residues. Trimming took 4 bases from V and 5 from J, leaving 10 bases between them. Germline loops: CDR1 SGHRS, CDR2 YFSETQ.

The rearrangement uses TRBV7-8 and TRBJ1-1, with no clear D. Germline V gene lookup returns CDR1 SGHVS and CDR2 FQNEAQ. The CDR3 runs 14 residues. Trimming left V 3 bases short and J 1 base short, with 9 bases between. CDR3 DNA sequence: TGTGCCAGCAGCTTGGAGGCGGGGAACACTGAAGCTTTCTTT. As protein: CASSLEAGNTEAFF.

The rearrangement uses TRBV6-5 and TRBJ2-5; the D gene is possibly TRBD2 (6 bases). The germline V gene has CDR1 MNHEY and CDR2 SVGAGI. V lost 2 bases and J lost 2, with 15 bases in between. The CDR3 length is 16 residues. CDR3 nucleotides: TGTGCCAGCAGTTACGAAAGTTGGCGGGGACAAGAGACCCAGTACTTC. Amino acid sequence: CASSYESWRGQETQYF.

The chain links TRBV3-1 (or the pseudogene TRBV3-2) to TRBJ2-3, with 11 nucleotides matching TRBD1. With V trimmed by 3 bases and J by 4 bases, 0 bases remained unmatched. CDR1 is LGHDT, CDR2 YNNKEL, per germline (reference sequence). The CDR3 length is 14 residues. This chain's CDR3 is CASSQGQGADTQYF. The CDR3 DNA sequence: TGTGCCAGCAGCCAGGGACAGGGGGCAGATACGCAGTATTTT.

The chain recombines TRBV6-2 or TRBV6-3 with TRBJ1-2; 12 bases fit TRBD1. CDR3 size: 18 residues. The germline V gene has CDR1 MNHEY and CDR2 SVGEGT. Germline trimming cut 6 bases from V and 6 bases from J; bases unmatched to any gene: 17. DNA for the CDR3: TGTGCCAGCAGCCACGGGGCACTTCTCTGGGACAGGGGGCATGGCTACACCTTC. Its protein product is CASSHGALLWDRGHGYTF.

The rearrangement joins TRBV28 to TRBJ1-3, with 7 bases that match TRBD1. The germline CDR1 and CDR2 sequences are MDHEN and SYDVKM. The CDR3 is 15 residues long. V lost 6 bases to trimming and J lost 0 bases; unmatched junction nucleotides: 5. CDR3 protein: CASREGTVSGNTIYF. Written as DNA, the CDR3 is TGTGCCAGCAGGGAAGGGACAGTCTCTGGAAACACCATATATTTT.

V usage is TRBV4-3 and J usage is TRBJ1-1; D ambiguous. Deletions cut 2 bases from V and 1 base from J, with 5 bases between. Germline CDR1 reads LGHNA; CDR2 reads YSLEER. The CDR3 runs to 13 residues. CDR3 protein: CASSQSGNTEAFF. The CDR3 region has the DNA TGCGCCAGCAGCCAATCCGGGAACACTGAAGCTTTCTTT.

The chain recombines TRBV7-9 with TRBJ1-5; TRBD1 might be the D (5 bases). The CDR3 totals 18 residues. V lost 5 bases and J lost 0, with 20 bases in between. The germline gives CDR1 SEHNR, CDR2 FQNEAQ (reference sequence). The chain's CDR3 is CASSGTYGGVYSNQPQHF. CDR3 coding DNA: TGTGCCAGCAGCGGAACTTATGGGGGGGTCTATAGCAATCAGCCCCAGCATTTT.

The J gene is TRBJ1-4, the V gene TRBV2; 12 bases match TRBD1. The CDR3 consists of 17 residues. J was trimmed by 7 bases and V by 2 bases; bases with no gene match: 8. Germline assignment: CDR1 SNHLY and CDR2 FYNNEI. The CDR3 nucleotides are TGTGCCAGCAGTGAATTCGGGGGACAGGGGGCAAGTGAAAAACTGTTTTTT. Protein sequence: CASSEFGGQGASEKLFF.

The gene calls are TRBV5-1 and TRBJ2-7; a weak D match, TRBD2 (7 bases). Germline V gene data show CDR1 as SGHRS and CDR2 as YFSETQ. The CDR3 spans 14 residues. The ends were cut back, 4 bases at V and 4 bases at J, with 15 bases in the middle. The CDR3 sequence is CASSPGGGSYEQYF. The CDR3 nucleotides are TGCGCCAGCAGCCCGGGCGGGGGCAGTTACGAGCAGTACTTC.

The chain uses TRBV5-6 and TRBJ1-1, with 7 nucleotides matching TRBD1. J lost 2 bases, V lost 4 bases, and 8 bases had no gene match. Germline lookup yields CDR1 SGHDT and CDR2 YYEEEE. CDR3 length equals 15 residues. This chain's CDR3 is CASSLTWTGNTEAFF. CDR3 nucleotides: TGTGCCAGCAGCCTCACCTGGACAGGAAACACTGAAGCTTTCTTT.

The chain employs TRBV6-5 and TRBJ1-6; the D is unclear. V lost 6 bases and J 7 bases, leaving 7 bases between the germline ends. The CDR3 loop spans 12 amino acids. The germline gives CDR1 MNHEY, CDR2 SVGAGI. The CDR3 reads CASRLRNSPLHF. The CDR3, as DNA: TGTGCCAGCAGACTCAGGAATTCACCCCTCCACTTT.

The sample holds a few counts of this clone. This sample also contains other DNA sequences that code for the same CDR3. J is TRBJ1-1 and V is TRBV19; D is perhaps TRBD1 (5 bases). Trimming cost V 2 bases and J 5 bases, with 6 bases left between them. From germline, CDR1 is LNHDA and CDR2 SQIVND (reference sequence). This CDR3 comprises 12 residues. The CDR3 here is CASSIRGTEAFF. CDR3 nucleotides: TGTGCCAGTAGTATAAGGGGTACTGAAGCTTTCTTT.

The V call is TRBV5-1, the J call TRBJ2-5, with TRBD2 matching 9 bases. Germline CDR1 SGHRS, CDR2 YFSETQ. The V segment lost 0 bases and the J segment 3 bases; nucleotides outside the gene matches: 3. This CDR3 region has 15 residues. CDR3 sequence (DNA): TGCGCCAGCAGCTTGGACGGCGGGGGGGAAGAGACCCAGTACTTC. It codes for CASSLDGGGEETQYF.

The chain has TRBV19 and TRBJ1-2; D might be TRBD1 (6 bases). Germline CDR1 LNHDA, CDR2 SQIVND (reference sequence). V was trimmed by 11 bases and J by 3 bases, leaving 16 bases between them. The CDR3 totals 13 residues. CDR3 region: CASRGRGHYGYTF. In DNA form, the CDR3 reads TGTGCCTCCCGGGGCAGGGGTCACTATGGCTACACCTTC. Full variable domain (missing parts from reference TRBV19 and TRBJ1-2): DGGITQSPKYLFRKEGQNVTLSCEQNLNHDAMYWYRQDPGQGLRLIYYSQIVNDFQKGDIAEGYSVSREKKESFPLTVTSAQKNPTAFYLCASRGRGHYGYTFGSGTRLTVV.

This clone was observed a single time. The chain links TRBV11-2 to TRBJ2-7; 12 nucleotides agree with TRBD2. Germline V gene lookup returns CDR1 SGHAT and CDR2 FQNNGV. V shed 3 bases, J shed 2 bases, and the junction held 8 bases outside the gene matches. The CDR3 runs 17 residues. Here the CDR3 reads CASSFLAGGLMTYEQYF. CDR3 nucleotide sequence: TGTGCCAGCAGCTTTCTAGCGGGAGGGCTTATGACCTACGAGCAGTACTTC. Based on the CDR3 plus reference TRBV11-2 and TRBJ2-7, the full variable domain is EAGVAQSPRYKIIEKRQSVAFWCNPISGHATLYWYQQILGQGPKLLIQFQNNGVVDDSQLPKDRFSAERLKGVDSTLKIQPAKLEDSAVYLCASSFLAGGLMTYEQYFGPGTRLTVT.

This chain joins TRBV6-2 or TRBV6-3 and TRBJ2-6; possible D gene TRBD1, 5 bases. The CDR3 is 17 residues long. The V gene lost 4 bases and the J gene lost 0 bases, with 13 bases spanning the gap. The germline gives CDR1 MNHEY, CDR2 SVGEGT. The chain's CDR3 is CASSWGFWGSGANVLTF. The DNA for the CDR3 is TGTGCCAGCAGTTGGGGCTTCTGGGGCTCTGGGGCCAACGTCCTGACTTTC.

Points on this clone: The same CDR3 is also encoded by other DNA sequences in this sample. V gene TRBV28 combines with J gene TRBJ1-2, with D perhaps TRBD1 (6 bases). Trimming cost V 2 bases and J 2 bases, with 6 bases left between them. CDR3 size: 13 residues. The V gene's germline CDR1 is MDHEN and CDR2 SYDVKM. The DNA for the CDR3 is TGTGCCAGCAGTTTAGGACAGAACTATGGCTACACCTTC. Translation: CASSLGQNYGYTF.